This entry features one T cell receptor (beta chain) sequence. The data stem from a study of blood T cell repertoires in COVID-19. About the research overall: There were acute and convalescent COVID-19 samples, and they came from the United States, Italy and Spain. PBMCs, B-cell-depleted T cells, or T cells provided the cDNA or gDNA that made up the material.

In the source study's methods: Scientists estimated how many nucleated cells there were by amplifying reference gene primers. Method: immunoSEQ multiplex PCR; TCRdb's copy keeps in-frame clones and lacks some. That table furnishes V, J and clone size, whereas the DNA furnished D and trimming. The repertoire includes under 200,000 clones, around 81% of them detected once, and approximately 2.6% sits in the top ten. V gave up 8 bases and J gave up 5 bases; unmatched junction bases: 11. The germline V gene encodes CDR1 MDHEN and CDR2 SYDVKM. CDR3 length: 15 residues. The source material was peripheral blood. The chain recombines TRBV28 with TRBJ2-5, with 10 bases that match TRBD2. This receptor was taken from a human donor with acute or convalescent COVID-19. The donor label of this sample is uncertain. Here the CDR3 DNA reads TGTGCCAGCGGATCTACTGGGACTAGCGTCGAGACCCAGTACTTC. Its protein product is CASGSTGTSVETQYF.